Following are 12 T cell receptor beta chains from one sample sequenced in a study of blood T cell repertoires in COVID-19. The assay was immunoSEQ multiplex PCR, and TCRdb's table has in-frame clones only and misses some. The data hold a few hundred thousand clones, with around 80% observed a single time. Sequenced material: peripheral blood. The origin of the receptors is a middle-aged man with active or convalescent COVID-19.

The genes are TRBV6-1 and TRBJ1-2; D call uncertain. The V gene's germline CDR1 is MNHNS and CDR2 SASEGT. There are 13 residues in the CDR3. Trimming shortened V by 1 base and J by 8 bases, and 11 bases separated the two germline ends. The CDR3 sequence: CASSEVPEGGYTF. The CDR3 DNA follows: TGTGCCAGCAGTGAAGTCCCCGAGGGCGGCTACACCTTC.

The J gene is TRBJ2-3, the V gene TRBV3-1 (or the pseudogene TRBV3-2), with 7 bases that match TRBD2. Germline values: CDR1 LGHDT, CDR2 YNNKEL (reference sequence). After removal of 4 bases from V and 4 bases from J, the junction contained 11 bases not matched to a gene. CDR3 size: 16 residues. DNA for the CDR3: TGTGCCAGCAGCCGGGGTGCGCGGGAGTTCTCAGATACGCAGTATTTT. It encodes CASSRGAREFSDTQYF.

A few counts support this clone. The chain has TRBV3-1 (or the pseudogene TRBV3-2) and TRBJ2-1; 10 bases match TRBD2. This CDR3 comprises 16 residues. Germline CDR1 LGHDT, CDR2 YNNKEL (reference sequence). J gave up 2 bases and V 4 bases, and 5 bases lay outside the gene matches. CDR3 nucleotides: TGTGCCAGCAGCCCGCTTAGCGGGGGGCCCTACAATGAGCAGTTCTTC. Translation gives CASSPLSGGPYNEQFF.

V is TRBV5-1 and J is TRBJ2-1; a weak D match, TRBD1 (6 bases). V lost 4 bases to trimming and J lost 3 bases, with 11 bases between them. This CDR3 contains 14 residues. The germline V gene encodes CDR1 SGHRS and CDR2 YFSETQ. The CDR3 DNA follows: TGCGCCAGCAGCGGCGGACAGTTCTACAATGAGCAGTTCTTC. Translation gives CASSGGQFYNEQFF.

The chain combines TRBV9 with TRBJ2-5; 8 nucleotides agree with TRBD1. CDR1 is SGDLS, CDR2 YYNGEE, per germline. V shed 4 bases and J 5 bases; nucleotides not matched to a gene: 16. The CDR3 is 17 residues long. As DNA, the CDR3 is TGTGCCAGCAGCAAATTGGGACCGGGACAGGTTATCGAGACCCAGTACTTC. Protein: CASSKLGPGQVIETQYF.

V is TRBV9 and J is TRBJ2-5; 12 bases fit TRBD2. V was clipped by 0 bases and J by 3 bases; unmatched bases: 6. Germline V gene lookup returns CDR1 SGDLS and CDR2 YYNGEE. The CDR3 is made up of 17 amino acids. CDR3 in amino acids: CASSVGGLAGGEETQYF. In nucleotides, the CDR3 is TGTGCCAGCAGCGTAGGGGGGCTAGCGGGAGGGGAAGAGACCCAGTACTTC.

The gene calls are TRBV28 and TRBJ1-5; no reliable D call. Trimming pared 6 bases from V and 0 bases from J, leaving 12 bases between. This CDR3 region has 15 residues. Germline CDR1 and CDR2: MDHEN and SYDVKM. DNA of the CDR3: TGTGCCAGCAGCCTCTTTCAGGTTAGCAATCAGCCCCAGCATTTT. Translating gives CASSLFQVSNQPQHF.

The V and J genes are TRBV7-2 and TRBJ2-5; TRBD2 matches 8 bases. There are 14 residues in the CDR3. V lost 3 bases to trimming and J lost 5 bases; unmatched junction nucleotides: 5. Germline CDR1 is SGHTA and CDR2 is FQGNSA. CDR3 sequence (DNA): TGTGCCAGCAGCTTTTCGGGGACTAGGGAGACCCAGTACTTC. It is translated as CASSFSGTRETQYF.

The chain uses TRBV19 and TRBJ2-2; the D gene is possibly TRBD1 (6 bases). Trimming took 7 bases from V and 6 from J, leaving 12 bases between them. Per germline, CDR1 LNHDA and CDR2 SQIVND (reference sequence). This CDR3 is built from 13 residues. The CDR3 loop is CASNGGRAGELFF. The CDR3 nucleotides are TGTGCCAGTAATGGGGGCCGTGCCGGGGAGCTGTTTTTT.

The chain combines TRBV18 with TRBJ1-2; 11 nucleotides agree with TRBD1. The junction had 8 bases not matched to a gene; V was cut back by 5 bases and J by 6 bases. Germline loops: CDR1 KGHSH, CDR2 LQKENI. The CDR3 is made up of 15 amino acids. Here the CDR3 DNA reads TGTGCCAGCTCATCCGGGGACAGGGGGGTTGATGGCTACACCTTC. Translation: CASSSGDRGVDGYTF.

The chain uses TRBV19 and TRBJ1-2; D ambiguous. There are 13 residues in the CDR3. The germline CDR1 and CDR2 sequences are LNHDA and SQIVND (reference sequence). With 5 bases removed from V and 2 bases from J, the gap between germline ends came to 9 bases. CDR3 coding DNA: TGTGCCAGTAGTGGCGGTCTGAACTATGGCTACACCTTC. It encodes CASSGGLNYGYTF.

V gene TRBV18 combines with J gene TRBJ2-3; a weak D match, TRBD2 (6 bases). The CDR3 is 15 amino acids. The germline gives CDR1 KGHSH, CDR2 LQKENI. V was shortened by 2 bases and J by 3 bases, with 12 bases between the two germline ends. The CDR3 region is CASSPVGSGTDTQYF. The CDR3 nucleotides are TGTGCCAGCTCACCAGTCGGGAGTGGAACAGATACGCAGTATTTT.